The rows below give T cell receptor beta chains drawn from one sample of a study of blood T cell repertoires in COVID-19. The data were produced by immunoSEQ multiplex PCR, yet TCRdb's version contains in-frame clones alone and is incomplete. Of a few hundred thousand clones listed, 75% to 90% are singletons. Sequencing was performed on peripheral blood. The receptors originated from a woman aged 40 to 55 who had recovered from COVID-19. Each CDR3 is given with its conserved first and last residue. D genes are given only for firm matches. A row's size may be missing; if present it is once, few, many or a size class.

j_gene | v_gene | abundance | d_gene | CDR3nt | CDR3aa
TRBJ2-7 | TRBV6-5 | NA | TRBD2 | TGTGCCAGCAGTTCCGGGACTAGCGGCTACGAGCAGTACTTC | CASSSGTSGYEQYF
TRBJ1-2 | TRBV10-3 | NA | NA | TGTGCCATCAGCCCATTTGAGGGCGCAGATGGCTACACCTTC | CAISPFEGADGYTF
TRBJ2-3 | TRBV4-1 | NA | TRBD1 | TGCGCCAGCAGCCAAGGGGGACAGTTTTCAGATACGCAGTATTTT | CASSQGGQFSDTQYF
TRBJ1-5 | TRBV18 | NA | NA | TGTGCCAGCTCACAAGCCGGGACATCGTACTATCAGCCCCAGCATTTT | CASSQAGTSYYQPQHF
TRBJ2-1 | TRBV6-2/TRBV6-3 | NA | TRBD2 | TGTGCCAGCAGTAGCCCCCCTAGCGGACTCTACAATGAGCAGTTCTTC | CASSSPPSGLYNEQFF
TRBJ1-4 | TRBV7-9 | NA | TRBD1 | TGTGCCAGCAGCCACAGGGGAGAAAAACTGTTTTTT | CASSHRGEKLFF
TRBJ1-2 | TRBV4-1 | NA | NA | TGCGCCAGCAGCCAAGATCCATCCCGCGCGCGCGGCTACACCTTC | CASSQDPSRARGYTF
TRBJ1-1 | TRBV10-3 | NA | NA | TGTGCCGGGGGGGCAGGCCCGATGAACACTGAAGCTTTCTTT | CAGGAGPMNTEAFF
TRBJ2-5 | TRBV7-3 | NA | NA | TGTGCCAGCAGCCCGCGAACCGGGGGGCGAGAGACCCAGTACTTC | CASSPRTGGRETQYF
TRBJ1-6 | TRBV4-3 | NA | TRBD1 | TGCGCCAGCAGCCAAAACGCGGCCGGGACAGGGGTCGGTTCACCCCTCCACTTT | CASSQNAAGTGVGSPLHF
TRBJ2-7 | TRBV3-1/TRBV3-2 | NA | TRBD2 | TGTGCCAGCAGCCTATTCGGGACTAGCGAAGCCAGCTCCTACGAGCAGTACTTC | CASSLFGTSEASSYEQYF
TRBJ2-5 | TRBV6-1 | NA | TRBD2 | TGTGCCAGCAGTGAACAAGCGGGGGGCAACCAAGAGACCCAGTACTTC | CASSEQAGGNQETQYF
TRBJ1-2 | TRBV19 | NA | NA | TGTGCCAGTAGTACTGTCGGGGTGGTGGATGGCTACACCTTC | CASSTVGVVDGYTF
TRBJ2-1 | TRBV11-3 | NA | NA | TGTGCCAGCAGCCGGGAGAGCTCCTACAATGAGCAGTTCTTC | CASSRESSYNEQFF
TRBJ2-5 | TRBV4-2 | NA | NA | TGTGCCAGCAGCCAAGATCAGCTAGCTGGCGAGACCCAGTACTTC | CASSQDQLAGETQYF
TRBJ2-1 | TRBV2 | once | TRBD2 | TGTGCCAGCAGGGTTAGCGGGACTTACAATGAGCAGTTCTTC | CASRVSGTYNEQFF
TRBJ2-1 | TRBV15 | NA | NA | TGTGCCACCAGCAGAGCGTCAGTTGAGCAGTTCTTC | CATSRASVEQFF
TRBJ2-2 | TRBV5-1 | NA | NA | TGCGCCAGCAGCTTGTTCGGCCAGGCGGAGCTGTTTTTT | CASSLFGQAELFF
TRBJ2-3 | TRBV27 | many | TRBD2 | TGTGCCAGCATTAAGACTAGCGGGGTTCCCACAGATACGCAGTATTTT | CASIKTSGVPTDTQYF
TRBJ1-1 | TRBV18 | NA | NA | TGTGCCAGCTCACCAATCACAGCCATGAACACTGAAGCTTTCTTT | CASSPITAMNTEAFF
TRBJ2-5 | TRBV3-1/TRBV3-2 | once | TRBD2 | TGTGCCAGCAGCCAAATACTAGCGGGGCAAGAGACCCAGTACTTC | CASSQILAGQETQYF
TRBJ1-3 | TRBV30 | NA | NA | TGTGCCGGATATTGGAGTGGCTCTGGAAACACCATATATTTT | CAGYWSGSGNTIYF
TRBJ1-2 | TRBV18 | NA | NA | TGTGCCAGCTCACCAGTGAGGGAATATGGCTACACCTTC | CASSPVREYGYTF
TRBJ2-3 | TRBV7-3 | NA | TRBD2 | TGTGCCAGCAGCTCGGGACTAGCGAGGGGGACAGATACGCAGTATTTT | CASSSGLARGTDTQYF